Listed below are T cell receptor beta chains from one sample, sequenced in a study of OX40 agonist ivuxolimab in advanced cancers. Some clones are missing from TCRdb's copy, which holds only in-frame ones; the method was immunoSEQ multiplex PCR. The sample has tens of thousands of clones, roughly 88% seen once. The specimen was CD4+ or CD8+ T cells sorted from blood, collected in a trial of the OX40 agonist ivuxolimab. The receptors come from an adult with an advanced solid tumor such as melanoma, head and neck, liver or kidney cancer. The CDR3 runs from the conserved cysteine through the conserved F or W. A D gene is named only where the DNA matches it firmly.

V gene,D gene,CDR3 protein
TRBV11-1,-,CASSSLNRPPNYGYTF
TRBV2,-,CASSVRALSLSGANVLTF
TRBV12-5,TRBD1,CASGLVLFGTGLLAEAFF
TRBV5-6,-,CASSLSPRGTGGELFF
TRBV6-1,-,CASTRGQQETQYF
TRBV29-1,-,CSVAPTGFEGAFF
TRBV6-5,TRBD1,CASSRTGGHEAFF
TRBV29-1,-,CSVASGATATNEKLFF
TRBV11-2,-,CASSLKFRSSSTDTQYF
TRBV21-1,-,CASSKADVTGELFF
TRBV2,-,CASRLRMGNNQPQHF
TRBV6-5,-,CASSLGTSNTEAFF
TRBV27,TRBD2,CASSPRTSGSYEQYF
TRBV9,-,CASSVGGLNTGELFF
TRBV4-2,TRBD1,CASSQETGAGANVLTF
TRBV7-2,TRBD2,CASSLFGAGNTDTQYF
TRBV5-4,-,CASSPGTLGGANVLTF
TRBV7-6,-,CASSFLTGPSGNTIYF
TRBV9,-,CASGGGGNSPLHF
TRBV29-1,-,CSVEGSYGYTF
TRBV5-1,-,CASSLKGQANYGYTF
TRBV6-5,TRBD2,CASRPTSGGAYEQYF
TRBV5-6,TRBD1,CASSHPSGQGKFGGYTF
TRBV5-6,TRBD1,CASSLGEWGQGDGYTF
TRBV18,TRBD2,CASSPGLAASTDTQYF
TRBV9,TRBD1,CASSGDRGIAETQYF
TRBV28,-,CASSPAERPNYGYTF
TRBV7-9,TRBD1,CASSPPGQRNYGYTF
TRBV10-3,TRBD2,CAIRKRGEDNEQFF
TRBV12-5,-,CASGFGGAYYEQYF
TRBV11-2,-,CASSTAYNEQFF
TRBV6-5,TRBD1,CASSTSGTGGYGYTF
TRBV7-8,TRBD1,CASSRTGGDYGYTF
TRBV19,-,CASSTRDEKLFF
TRBV7-2,TRBD1,CASSLTGGQASGGYTF
TRBV2,-,CASSENLGGSYNEQFF
TRBV11-3,-,CASSLPRSAYEQYF
TRBV18,TRBD2,CASSPPRGLAVSSETQYF
TRBV6-1,TRBD1,CASSVRTGGEGYGYTF
TRBV19,-,CASSDTAGGPQHF
TRBV19,-,CASTKGLGEETQYF
TRBV10-3,TRBD2,CAISASGGGTGELFF